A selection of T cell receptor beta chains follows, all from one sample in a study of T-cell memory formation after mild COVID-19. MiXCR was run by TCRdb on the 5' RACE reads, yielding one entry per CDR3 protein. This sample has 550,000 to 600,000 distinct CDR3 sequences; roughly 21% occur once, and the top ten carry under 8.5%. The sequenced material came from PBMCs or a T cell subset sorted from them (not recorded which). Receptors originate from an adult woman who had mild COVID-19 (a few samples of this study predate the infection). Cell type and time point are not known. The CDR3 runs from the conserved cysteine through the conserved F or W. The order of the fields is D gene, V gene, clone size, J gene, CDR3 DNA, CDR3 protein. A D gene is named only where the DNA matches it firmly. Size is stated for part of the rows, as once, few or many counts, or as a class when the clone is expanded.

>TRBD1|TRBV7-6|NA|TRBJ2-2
TGTGCCAGCAGCTTAGGACAGGGCAAAACCGGGGAGCTGTTTTTT
CASSLGQGKTGELFF
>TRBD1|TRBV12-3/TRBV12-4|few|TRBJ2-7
TGTGCCAGCAGCGACGGGACAGCGAACTACGAGCAGTACTTC
CASSDGTANYEQYF
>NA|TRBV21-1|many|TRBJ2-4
TGTGCCAGCAGTCTAGCCCCCTCCCCCGGGACAGGGAAAGCCAAAAACATTCAGTACTTC
CASSLAPSPGTGKAKNIQYF
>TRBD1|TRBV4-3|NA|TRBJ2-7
TGCGCCAGCAGCGAAGCCCCGGGGACAGGGGAATACGAGCAGTACTTC
CASSEAPGTGEYEQYF
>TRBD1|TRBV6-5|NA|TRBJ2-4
TGTGCCAGCAGTTTACAGGGGGACATTCAGTACTTC
CASSLQGDIQYF
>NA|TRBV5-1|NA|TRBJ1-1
TGCGCCAGCAGCTCTCCCGAGAGGGTTGACACTGAAGCTTTCTTT
CASSSPERVDTEAFF
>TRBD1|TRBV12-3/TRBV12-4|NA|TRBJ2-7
TGTGCCAGCAGCGGGGGACAGGCGTACGAGCAGTACTTC
CASSGGQAYEQYF
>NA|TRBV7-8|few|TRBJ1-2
TGTGCCAGCAGCTCGGCCAGGGAGGAGTATGGCTACACCTTC
CASSSAREEYGYTF
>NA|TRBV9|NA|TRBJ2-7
TGTGCCAGCAGCGCAGAGTCCTGGTCAGGAGCCTACGAGCAGTACTTC
CASSAESWSGAYEQYF
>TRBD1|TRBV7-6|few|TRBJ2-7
TGTGCCAGCACGCCGGGACAGGGGAGAGCCTACGAGCAGTACTTC
CASTPGQGRAYEQYF
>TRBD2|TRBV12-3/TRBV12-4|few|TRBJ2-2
TGTGCCAGCAGTCCGGGACTAGCGGGGGCGACCGGGGAGCTGTTTTTT
CASSPGLAGATGELFF
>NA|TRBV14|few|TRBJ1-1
TGTGCCAGCAGCCAAGGTAGGCGGTTGAACACTGAAGCTTTCTTT
CASSQGRRLNTEAFF
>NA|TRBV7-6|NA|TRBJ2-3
TGTGCCAGCAGCCCAAACACTCCCCCAGATACGCAGTATTTT
CASSPNTPPDTQYF
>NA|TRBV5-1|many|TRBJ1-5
TGCGCCAGCAGCTTGGCGCCGGGCGAGGAGCCCCAGCATTTT
CASSLAPGEEPQHF
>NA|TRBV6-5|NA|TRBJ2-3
TGTGCCAGCAGTCGTCGGGCGAGGGGTACGCAGTATTTT
CASSRRARGTQYF
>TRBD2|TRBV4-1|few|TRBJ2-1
TGCGCCGCAGGTATAGCGGGAGTGGACCATGAGCAGTTCTTC
CAAGIAGVDHEQFF
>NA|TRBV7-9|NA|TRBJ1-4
TGTGCCAGCAGCTTAACCTTCTTGGAGCCGATGGATGAAAAACTGTTTTTT
CASSLTFLEPMDEKLFF
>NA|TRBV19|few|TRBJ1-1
TGTGCCAGTAGTATAGGTTCGGCACAGGGAAACACTGAAGCTTTCTTT
CASSIGSAQGNTEAFF
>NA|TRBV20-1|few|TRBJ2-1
TGCAGTGCCATCCTCTTTGGCTCCAGCTCCTACAATGAGCAGTTCTTC
CSAILFGSSSYNEQFF
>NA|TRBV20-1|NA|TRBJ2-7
TGCAGTGGGGAAGTTGGCCACGAGCAGTACTTC
CSGEVGHEQYF
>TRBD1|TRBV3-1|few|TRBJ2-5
TGTGCCAGCAGACCACAGGGGAGTGGGGAGACCCAGTACTTC
CASRPQGSGETQYF
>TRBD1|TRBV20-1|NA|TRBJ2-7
TGCAGTGCTAGAGACCGGACAGGGCTTAGCGCGAAGCAGTACTTC
CSARDRTGLSAKQYF
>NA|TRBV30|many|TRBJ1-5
TGTGCCTGGAGGAACAGCCAGGGCAATCAGCCCCAGCATTTT
CAWRNSQGNQPQHF
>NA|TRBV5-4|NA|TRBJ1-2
TGTGCCAGCAGCTTGGCCCGGCGGGCCCAATCTGGGTACACCTTC
CASSLARRAQSGYTF
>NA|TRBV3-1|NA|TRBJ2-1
TGTGCCAGCAGCCAAGTTTACAATGAGCAGTTCTTC
CASSQVYNEQFF
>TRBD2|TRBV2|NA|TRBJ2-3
TGTGCCAGCAGTGAAGGAGCGGGGGGGAGCAGAGATACGCAGTATTTT
CASSEGAGGSRDTQYF